The TCR beta chain described here comes from a study of OX40 agonist ivuxolimab in advanced cancers. Across the whole study: Those treated in dose escalation had hepatocellular carcinoma, melanoma, renal cell cancer or head and neck cancer. Of mixed ages from roughly 23 to 85 and averaging about 56 years, the group was more than 65% male. In three patients, partial responses were observed, one with hepatocellular carcinoma and two with cutaneous melanoma.

Collection of blood occurred at baseline, at cycle 4 day 1, and at cycle 7 day 1. The CDR3 consists of 14 residues. The germline CDR1 and CDR2 sequences are SGHTA and FQGNSA. The ends were cut back, 2 bases at V and 3 bases at J, with 11 bases in the middle. The table came from immunoSEQ multiplex PCR; TCRdb's copy has only in-frame clones and leaves some out. This sample has 65,000 or so clones, with more than 85% found just once. The V and J genes are TRBV7-2 and TRBJ2-7; TRBD1 is a possible D gene (5 bases). The sequencing here drew on CD4+ or CD8+ T cells sorted from blood, taken in a trial of the OX40 agonist ivuxolimab. The clonotype comes from an adult with an advanced solid tumor such as melanoma, head and neck, liver or kidney cancer. This CDR3 reads CASSLRGSYYEQYF. In DNA form, the CDR3 reads TGTGCCAGCAGCTTAAGGGGATCTTACTACGAGCAGTACTTC.